This TCR beta chain was sequenced in a study of blood T cells in healthy people across ages. Study outcomes and limitations: It was the long-lived donors that had more naive CD4+ cells and higher diversity than aged donors.

This clonotype was observed a few times. As yet, its antigen is unknown. Primers used in a second PCR of roughly 6 to 11 cycles were a sample-barcoded 5' primer and a J-beta primer mix. TCRdb reanalysed the 5' RACE reads using MiXCR and keeps one entry per CDR3 protein. The table includes about 640,000 distinct CDR3 sequences, roughly 58% detected once. The TCR comes from a man between 60 and 75 years old in good health. The sequenced sample was blood.

The CDR3 DNA reads TGTGCCAGCAGCTTCTTAGCGGGGGGGTCACAAGCCCGCACAGATACGCAGTATTTT. Protein sequence: CASSFLAGGSQARTDTQYF. This rearrangement joins TRBV7-2 to TRBJ2-3; 11 bases are shared with TRBD2. Germline V gives CDR1 SGHTA, CDR2 FQGNSA. The J segment lost 1 base and the V segment lost 3 bases, leaving 12 bases of the junction unmatched. The CDR3 consists of 19 residues. The complete variable domain, with remaining parts taken from reference TRBV7-2 and TRBJ2-3, reads GAGVSQSPSNKVTEKGKDVELRCDPISGHTALYWYRQSLGQGLEFLIYFQGNSAPDKSGLPSDRFSAERTGGSVSTLTIQRTQQEDSAVYLCASSFLAGGSQARTDTQYFGPGTRLTVL.